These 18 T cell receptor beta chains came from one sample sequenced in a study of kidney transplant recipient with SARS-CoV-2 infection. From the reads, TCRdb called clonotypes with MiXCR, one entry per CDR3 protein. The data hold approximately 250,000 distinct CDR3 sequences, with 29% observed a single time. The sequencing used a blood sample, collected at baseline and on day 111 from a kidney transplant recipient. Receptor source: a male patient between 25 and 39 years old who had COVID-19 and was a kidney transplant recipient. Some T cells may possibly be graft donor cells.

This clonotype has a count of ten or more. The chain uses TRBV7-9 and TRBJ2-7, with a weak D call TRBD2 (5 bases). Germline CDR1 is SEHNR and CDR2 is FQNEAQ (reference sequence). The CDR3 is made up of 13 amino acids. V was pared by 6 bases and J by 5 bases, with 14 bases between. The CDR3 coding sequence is TGTGCCAGCAGTCGATCACTAGGCGACGAGCAGTACTTC. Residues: CASSRSLGDEQYF.

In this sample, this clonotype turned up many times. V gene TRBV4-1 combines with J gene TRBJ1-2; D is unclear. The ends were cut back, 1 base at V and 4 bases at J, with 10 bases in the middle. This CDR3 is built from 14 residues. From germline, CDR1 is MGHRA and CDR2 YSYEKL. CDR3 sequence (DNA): TGCGCCAGCAGCCAAGTCGGGGATTCCTATGGCTACACCTTC. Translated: CASSQVGDSYGYTF.

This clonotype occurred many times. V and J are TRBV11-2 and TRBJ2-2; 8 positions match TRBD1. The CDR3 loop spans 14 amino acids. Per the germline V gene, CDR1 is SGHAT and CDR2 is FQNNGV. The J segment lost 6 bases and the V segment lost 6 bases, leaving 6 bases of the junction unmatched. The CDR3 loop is CASSGQGSPGELFF. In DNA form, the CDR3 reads TGTGCCAGCAGTGGACAGGGATCTCCCGGGGAGCTGTTTTTT. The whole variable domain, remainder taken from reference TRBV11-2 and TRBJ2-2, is EAGVAQSPRYKIIEKRQSVAFWCNPISGHATLYWYQQILGQGPKLLIQFQNNGVVDDSQLPKDRFSAERLKGVDSTLKIQPAKLEDSAVYLCASSGQGSPGELFFGEGSRLTVL.

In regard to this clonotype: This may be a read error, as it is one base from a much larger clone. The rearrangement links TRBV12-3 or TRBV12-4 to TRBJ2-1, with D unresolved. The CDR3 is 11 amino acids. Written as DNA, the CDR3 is TGTGCCAGCAGTTTTCTGAATGAGCAGTCCTTC. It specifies CASSFLNEQSF.

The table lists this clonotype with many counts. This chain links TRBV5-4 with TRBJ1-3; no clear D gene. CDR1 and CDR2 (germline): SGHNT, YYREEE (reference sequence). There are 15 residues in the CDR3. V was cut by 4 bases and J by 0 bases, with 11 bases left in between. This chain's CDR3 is CASSPDARSGNTIYF. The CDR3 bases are TGTGCCAGCAGCCCAGACGCCCGCTCTGGAAACACCATATATTTT.

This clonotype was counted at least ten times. CDR3 in DNA: TGCGCCAGCGGCGATGTATCGGTTCGAAAGACCTATGGCTACACCTTC. Its translation: CASGDVSVRKTYGYTF. J is TRBJ1-2 and V is TRBV5-1; D not resolved. This CDR3 has 16 amino acids. The germline CDR1 and CDR2 sequences are SGHRS and YFSETQ. Trimming shortened V by 7 bases and J by 4 bases, and 23 bases separated the two germline ends.

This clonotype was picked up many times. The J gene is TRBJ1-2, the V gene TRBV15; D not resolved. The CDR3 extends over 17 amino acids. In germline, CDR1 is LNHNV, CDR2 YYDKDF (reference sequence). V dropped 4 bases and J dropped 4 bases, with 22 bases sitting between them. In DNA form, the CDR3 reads TGTGCCACCAGCACTTTGTTAAGGTGTGGAAAGACCTATGGCTACACCTTC. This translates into CATSTLLRCGKTYGYTF.

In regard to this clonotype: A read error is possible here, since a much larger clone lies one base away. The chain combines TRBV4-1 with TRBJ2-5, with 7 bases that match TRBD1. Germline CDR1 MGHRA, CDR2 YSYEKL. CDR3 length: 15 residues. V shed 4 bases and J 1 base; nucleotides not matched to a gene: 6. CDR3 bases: TGCGCCAGCAGCCGCCTGACAGGGACCCAAGAGACCCAGTACTTC. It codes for CASSRLTGTQETQYF.

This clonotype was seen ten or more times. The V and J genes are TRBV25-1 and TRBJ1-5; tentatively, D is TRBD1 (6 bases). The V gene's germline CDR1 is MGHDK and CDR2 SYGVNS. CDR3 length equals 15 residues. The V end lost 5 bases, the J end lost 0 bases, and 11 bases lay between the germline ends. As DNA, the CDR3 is TGTGCCAGCAGTCCGACAGGAGATAGCAATCAGCCCCAGCATTTT. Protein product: CASSPTGDSNQPQHF. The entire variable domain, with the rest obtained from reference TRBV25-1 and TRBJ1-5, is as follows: EADIYQTPRYLVIGTGKKITLECSQTMGHDKMYWYQQDPGMELHLIHYSYGVNSTEKGDLSSESTVSRIRTEHFPLTLESARPSHTSQYLCASSPTGDSNQPQHFGDGTRLSIL.

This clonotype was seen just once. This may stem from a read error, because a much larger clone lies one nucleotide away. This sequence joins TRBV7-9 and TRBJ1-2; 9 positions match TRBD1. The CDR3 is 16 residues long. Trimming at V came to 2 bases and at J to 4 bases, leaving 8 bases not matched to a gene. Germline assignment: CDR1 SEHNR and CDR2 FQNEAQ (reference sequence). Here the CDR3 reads CASSLTRDRETYGYTF. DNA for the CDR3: TGTGCCAGCAGCTTAACCCGGGACAGGGAAACCTATGGCTACACCTTC.

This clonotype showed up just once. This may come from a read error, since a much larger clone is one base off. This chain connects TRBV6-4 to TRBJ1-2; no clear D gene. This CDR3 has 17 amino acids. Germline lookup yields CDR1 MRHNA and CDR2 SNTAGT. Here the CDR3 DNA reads TGTGCCAGCAGTGCGAGCTTCTCACACGGAAAGACCTATGACTACACCTTC. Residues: CASSASFSHGKTYDYTF.

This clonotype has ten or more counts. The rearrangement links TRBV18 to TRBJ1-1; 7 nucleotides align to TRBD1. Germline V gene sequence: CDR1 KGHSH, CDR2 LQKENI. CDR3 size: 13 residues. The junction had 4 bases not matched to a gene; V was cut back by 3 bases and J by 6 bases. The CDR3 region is CASSPGQESEAFF. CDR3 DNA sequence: TGTGCCAGCTCACCCGGACAGGAGTCTGAAGCTTTCTTT.

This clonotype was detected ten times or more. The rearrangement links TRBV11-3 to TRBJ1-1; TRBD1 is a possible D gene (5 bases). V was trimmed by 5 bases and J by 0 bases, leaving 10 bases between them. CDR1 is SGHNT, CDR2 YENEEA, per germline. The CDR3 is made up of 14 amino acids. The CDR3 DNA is TGTGCCAGCAGCCGGGGGGGACTGAACACTGAAGCTTTCTTT. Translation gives CASSRGGLNTEAFF.

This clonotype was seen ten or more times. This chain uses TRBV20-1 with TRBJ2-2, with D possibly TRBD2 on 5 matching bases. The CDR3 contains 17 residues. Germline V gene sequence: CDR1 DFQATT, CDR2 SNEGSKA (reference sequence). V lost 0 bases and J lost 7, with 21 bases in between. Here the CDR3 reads CSARDLLAPDSLGELFF. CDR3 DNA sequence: TGCAGTGCTAGAGATCTTCTAGCCCCAGATTCGCTCGGGGAGCTGTTTTTT.

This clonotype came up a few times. CDR3 residues: CASSDISGRSTDTQYF. DNA of the CDR3: TGTGCCAGCAGTGATATCAGCGGGAGGTCCACAGATACGCAGTATTTT. The chain uses TRBV25-1 and TRBJ2-3, with 9 bases that match TRBD2. This CDR3 has 16 residues. The V segment lost 3 bases and the J segment 2 bases; nucleotides outside the gene matches: 6. Germline-derived CDR1 and CDR2 are MGHDK and SYGVNS.

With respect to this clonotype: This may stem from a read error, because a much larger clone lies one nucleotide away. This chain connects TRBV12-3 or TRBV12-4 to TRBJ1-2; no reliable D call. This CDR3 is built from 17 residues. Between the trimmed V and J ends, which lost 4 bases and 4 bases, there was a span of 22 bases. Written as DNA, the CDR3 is TGTGCCAGCAGTTCAGAGTACACAGCAGGAAAGGCCTATGGCTACACCTTC. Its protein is CASSSEYTAGKAYGYTF.

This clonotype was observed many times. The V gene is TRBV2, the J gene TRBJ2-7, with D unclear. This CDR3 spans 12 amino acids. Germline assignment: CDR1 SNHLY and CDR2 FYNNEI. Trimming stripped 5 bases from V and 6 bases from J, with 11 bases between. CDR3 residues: CASSLNYGEQYF. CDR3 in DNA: TGTGCCAGCAGTCTCAACTACGGCGAGCAGTACTTC. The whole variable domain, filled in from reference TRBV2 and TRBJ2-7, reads EPEVTQTPSHQVTQMGQEVILRCVPISNHLYFYWYRQILGQKVEFLVSFYNNEISEKSEIFDDQFSVERPDGSNFTLKIRSTKLEDSAMYFCASSLNYGEQYFGPGTRLTVT.

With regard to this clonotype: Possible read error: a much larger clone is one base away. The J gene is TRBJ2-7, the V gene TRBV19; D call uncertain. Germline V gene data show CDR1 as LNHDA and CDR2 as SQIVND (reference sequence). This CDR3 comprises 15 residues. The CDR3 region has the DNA TGTGCCAGTAGTAGGAGACTGATGCAATCCGACGAGCACTACTTC. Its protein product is CASSRRLMQSDEHYF.